This T cell receptor beta chain was identified during a study of cytomegalovirus exposure and HLA in healthy donors. The CDR3 spans 17 residues. Trimming took off 5 bases at V and 0 bases at J, with 14 bases between the two ends. CDR1 and CDR2 from the germline V gene are SEHNR and FQNEAQ (reference sequence). This PCR relied on a set of 60 Vbeta primers and 13 Jbeta primers. Assay: immunoSEQ multiplex PCR; the TCRdb copy retains only in-frame clones and omits some. The data show some 110,000 clones, roughly four fifths seen once. Input material: PBMCs. This TCR was sampled from a man aged 50 or older in good health and CMV-seronegative. The chain has TRBV7-9 and TRBJ2-6; possible D gene TRBD1, 8 bases. As DNA, the CDR3 is TGTGCCAGCAGCCAACAGGGGGGGGGCTCTGGGGCCAACGTCCTGACTTTC. Protein sequence: CASSQQGGGSGANVLTF.